What follows describes a single TCR beta chain. Its antigen is as yet unknown. The data stem from a study of shared clonotypes between healthy human individuals. Overall study: Plates per donor: three CD4 naive, three CD4 memory, two CD8 naive, one CD8 memory.

Germline assignment: CDR1 MDHEN and CDR2 SYDVKM. Trimming removed 6 bases from V and 7 bases from J; junction bases left unmatched: 6. CDR3 size: 14 residues. Original handling: From ImmunoSEQ came sequences covering only the junction and carrying no quality scores, so filtering differed. Sequencing used immunoSEQ multiplex PCR; TCRdb keeps in-frame clones, though not all of them. V, J and clone size are those of that table, while D and trimming were read from the DNA. The repertoire includes about 1.5 million clones, approximately 98% of them detected once, and roughly 0.42% sits in the top ten. Study findings and constraints: Clonotype sharing among the donors was expected to vary with sequencing depth.

The TCR originated in a man aged 30-40 years in good health. This rearrangement joins TRBV28 to TRBJ2-7; 13 bases align to TRBD2. Sequencing input: naive CD4+ T cells sorted from blood. Subset here: CD45RA+ positively selected. CDR3 residues: CASSLLAGGWEQYF. For the CDR3, the DNA is TGTGCCAGCAGCCTACTAGCGGGAGGGTGGGAGCAGTACTTC. The entire variable domain, with the rest obtained from reference TRBV28 and TRBJ2-7, is as follows: DVKVTQSSRYLVKRTGEKVFLECVQDMDHENMFWYRQDPGLGLRLIYFSYDVKMKEKGDIPEGYSVSREKKERFSLILESASTNQTSMYLCASSLLAGGWEQYFGPGTRLTVT.